This is a list of T cell receptor beta chains from one sample in a study of response to subunit inactivated influenza vaccine. TCRdb re-analysed the RT-PCR reads in MiXCR, keeping a single row per CDR3 protein. The sample carries around 250,000 distinct CDR3 sequences, roughly an eighth recorded once. The sequencing here drew on non-naive T cells sorted from PBMCs, taken 14 to 15 days before vaccination. These receptor sequences come from a man aged 50 or older who received an inactivated influenza vaccine. Each CDR3 is given with its conserved first and last residue. A D gene is named only where the DNA matches it firmly. Clone size is given for some rows only: seen once, a few or many times, or a class if the clone is expanded.

.,TRBJ1-1,few,TRBV7-9,CASSSPYGVWNTEAFF,TGTGCCAGCAGCTCCCCCTACGGGGTGTGGAACACTGAAGCTTTCTTT
.,TRBJ2-1,few,TRBV5-1,CASSPGTRPDNEQFF,TGCGCCAGCAGCCCTGGGACCAGACCCGACAATGAGCAGTTCTTC
.,TRBJ1-2,.,TRBV28,CASTKGGGRGYTF,TGTGCCAGCACCAAAGGCGGGGGTCGTGGCTACACCTTC
TRBD1,TRBJ2-5,.,TRBV20-1,CSARDPGGTQYF,TGCAGTGCTAGAGACCCAGGGGGGACCCAGTACTTC
TRBD1,TRBJ2-7,many,TRBV10-3,CAIRTGTYEQYF,TGTGCCATCCGGACAGGGACCTACGAGCAGTACTTC
TRBD2,TRBJ2-2,few,TRBV12-3/TRBV12-4,CASTLMGGRGRNYTGELFF,TGTGCCAGCACCCTAATGGGCGGGAGGGGTCGTAATTACACCGGGGAGCTGTTTTTT
.,TRBJ2-7,few,TRBV7-2,CASSSILGTYEQYF,TGTGCCAGCAGCTCAATATTGGGTACCTACGAGCAGTACTTC
.,TRBJ2-1,.,TRBV9,CASSHKRNPYNEQFF,TGTGCCAGCAGCCACAAGCGGAATCCCTACAATGAGCAGTTCTTC
TRBD2,TRBJ2-1,.,TRBV6-2/TRBV6-3,CASSYFPGLADNEQFF,TGTGCCAGCAGTTATTTTCCGGGACTAGCGGACAATGAGCAGTTCTTC
.,TRBJ2-1,many,TRBV4-2,CASSQEEPDNEQFF,TGTGCCAGCAGCCAAGAGGAACCCGACAATGAGCAGTTCTTC
TRBD1,TRBJ2-6,once,TRBV28,CASSGDRSHSGANVLTF,TGTGCCAGCAGTGGGGACAGGAGCCACTCTGGGGCCAACGTCCTGACTTTC
TRBD2,TRBJ2-7,few,TRBV3-1,CASRAERGAQYF,TGTGCCAGCAGAGCTGAGCGGGGTGCGCAGTACTTC
TRBD1,TRBJ2-5,few,TRBV27,CASSFGQAQETQYF,TGTGCCAGCAGTTTCGGACAGGCCCAAGAGACCCAGTACTTC
TRBD2,TRBJ2-1,.,TRBV5-4,CASSLGLALLNNEQFF,TGTGCCAGCAGCTTGGGACTAGCGTTACTAAACAATGAGCAGTTCTTC
TRBD1,TRBJ2-5,.,TRBV20-1,CSAQDRAAQETQYF,TGCAGTGCCCAGGACAGGGCCGCCCAAGAGACCCAGTACTTC
TRBD2,TRBJ2-2,many,TRBV4-2,CASSQDGLAGVTGELFF,TGTGCCAGCAGCCAAGATGGACTAGCGGGAGTCACCGGGGAGCTGTTTTTT
TRBD1,TRBJ1-1,.,TRBV3-1,CASSREGAANTEAFF,TGTGCCAGCAGCCGGGAGGGGGCCGCGAACACTGAAGCTTTCTTT
.,TRBJ2-1,few,TRBV5-1,CASSIAREFISYNEQFF,TGCGCCAGCAGCATCGCCAGGGAGTTTATCTCCTACAATGAGCAGTTCTTC
TRBD2,TRBJ2-7,.,TRBV11-2,CASSRTSGTLKGYEQYF,TGTGCCAGCAGCCGGACTAGCGGGACCCTAAAGGGCTACGAGCAGTACTTC
.,TRBJ1-5,many,TRBV12-3/TRBV12-4,CASSFGDNNQPQHF,TGTGCCAGCAGTTTCGGGGACAACAATCAGCCCCAGCATTTT
.,TRBJ2-5,.,TRBV5-1,CASSRDEETQYF,TGCGCCAGCAGCCGGGACGAAGAGACCCAGTACTTC
.,TRBJ2-3,few,TRBV4-3,CASSQVFGSGTDTQYF,TGCGCCAGCAGCCAAGTTTTCGGTAGCGGCACAGATACGCAGTATTTT
.,TRBJ1-2,few,TRBV2,CASSEAVRGYGYTF,TGTGCCAGCAGTGAAGCGGTGCGGGGCTATGGCTACACCTTC
.,TRBJ2-3,.,TRBV7-2,CASTGTYTDTQYF,TGTGCCAGCACCGGGACCTACACAGATACGCAGTATTTT
.,TRBJ2-1,many,TRBV28,CANTRGGTYNEQFF,TGTGCCAATACACGTGGGGGGACCTACAATGAGCAGTTCTTC
TRBD1,TRBJ2-4,few,TRBV6-1,CASSEGTGVRRDIQYF,TGTGCCAGCAGTGAAGGGACAGGGGTGCGCAGGGACATTCAGTACTTC
.,TRBJ1-2,.,TRBV6-5,CASSYNRVAGNYGYTF,TGTGCCAGCAGTTACAACCGGGTGGCCGGGAACTATGGCTACACCTTC
.,TRBJ2-5,many,TRBV7-9,CASSAYTETQYF,TGTGCCAGCAGCGCCTATACAGAGACCCAGTACTTC
.,TRBJ2-1,few,TRBV19,CASSIDLPAEQFF,TGTGCCAGTAGTATAGATCTGCCAGCGGAGCAGTTCTTC
.,TRBJ2-3,.,TRBV12-5,CASGSGSTDTQYF,TGTGCTAGTGGAAGCGGTAGCACAGATACGCAGTATTTT
TRBD1,TRBJ2-3,few,TRBV28,CASSLLVQGARDTQYF,TGTGCCAGCAGTTTATTGGTACAGGGGGCTAGAGATACGCAGTATTTT
.,TRBJ2-2,.,TRBV25-1,CASSWTGELFF,TGTGCCAGCAGCTGGACCGGGGAGCTGTTTTTT
TRBD1,TRBJ1-3,few,TRBV6-2/TRBV6-3,CASRTRTGGRNTIYF,TGTGCCAGCAGGACCCGGACAGGTGGCAGAAACACCATATATTTT
.,TRBJ2-1,few,TRBV5-1,CASSSPPRGGGSYNEQFF,TGCGCCAGCAGCTCCCCCCCGAGAGGGGGGGGATCCTACAATGAGCAGTTCTTC
.,TRBJ1-4,.,TRBV7-9,CASSLNTYEKLFF,TGTGCCAGCAGCTTAAATACTTATGAAAAACTGTTTTTT
.,TRBJ1-5,.,TRBV5-5,CASSDVVGNQPQHF,TGTGCCAGCAGCGACGTAGTTGGTAATCAGCCCCAGCATTTT
TRBD2,TRBJ2-1,.,TRBV12-3/TRBV12-4,CASQLPGGVSNEQFF,TGTGCCAGCCAACTACCGGGAGGGGTGTCCAATGAGCAGTTCTTC
.,TRBJ2-7,few,TRBV6-1,CASRLTVSSYEQYF,TGTGCCAGCAGACTGACTGTAAGCTCCTACGAGCAGTACTTC
.,TRBJ2-7,few,TRBV10-3,CAIGPQNSYEQYF,TGTGCCATAGGTCCCCAGAACTCCTACGAGCAGTACTTC
TRBD1,TRBJ2-2,.,TRBV15,CATSRARPDRVPGELFF,TGTGCCACCAGCAGAGCTCGCCCGGACAGGGTTCCCGGGGAGCTGTTTTTT
TRBD2,TRBJ2-3,.,TRBV7-6,CASSLRLAGGQFRTDTQYF,TGTGCCAGCAGCTTAAGACTAGCGGGGGGGCAGTTTCGCACAGATACGCAGTATTTT
TRBD2,TRBJ2-1,.,TRBV12-3/TRBV12-4,CASHPQLAGGRQFF,TGTGCCTCTCACCCCCAACTAGCGGGAGGGCGGCAGTTCTTC
TRBD2,TRBJ2-3,.,TRBV27,CASSLYPSGSGTQYF,TGTGCCAGCAGTTTATATCCTAGCGGGAGTGGTACGCAGTATTTT
TRBD1,TRBJ1-5,.,TRBV23-1,CASSLGQGEQPQHF,TGCGCCAGCAGCCTGGGACAGGGAGAACAGCCCCAGCATTTT
.,TRBJ2-2,many,TRBV11-1,CASRGQGGTGELFF,TGTGCCAGCCGGGGCCAGGGAGGCACCGGGGAGCTGTTTTTT
TRBD2,TRBJ2-5,.,TRBV27,CASTPAGGPLKTQYF,TGTGCCAGCACCCCGGCGGGAGGGCCGCTCAAGACCCAGTACTTC
.,TRBJ2-1,few,TRBV3-1,CASSPDDSYNEQFF,TGTGCCAGCAGTCCCGACGACAGTTACAATGAGCAGTTCTTC
TRBD1,TRBJ2-7,.,TRBV5-4,CASSLKGGNYEQYF,TGTGCCAGCAGCTTGAAAGGGGGCAACTACGAGCAGTACTTC
.,TRBJ2-1,few,TRBV20-1,CSARRLVTEQFF,TGCAGTGCTAGGAGGCTAGTTACTGAGCAGTTCTTC
.,TRBJ2-5,few,TRBV5-1,CASSLEAGRKTQYF,TGCGCCAGCAGCTTGGAGGCAGGGAGGAAGACCCAGTACTTC
TRBD2,TRBJ2-1,few,TRBV6-5,CASSYSLAGGFEQFF,TGTGCCAGCAGTTACTCTCTAGCGGGGGGGTTTGAGCAGTTCTTC